The clone carrying this T cell receptor (beta chain) was seen many times. TCR beta CDR3 sequences were amplified from RNA transcripts. When the TCR CDR3 underwent first-round RT-PCR, the HTBI primer set was used. TCRdb processed the multiplex PCR reads anew with MiXCR; each CDR3 protein has one entry. The sample comprises about 360,000 distinct CDR3 sequences, 13% of which are singletons, and 9.2% rests with the top ten. Graves' hyperthyroidism is called stable when ophthalmopathy does not progress within 18 months. Patients were aged 18 to 65, had disease duration under 2 months, and had newly diagnosed hyperthyroidism. Out of approximately 10 ml of fresh peripheral blood came the PBMCs. The data belong to a study of T cells in Graves' hyperthyroidism and ophthalmopathy. The CDR3 sequence is 11 residues long. V shed 1 base and J shed 4 bases, with 4 bases lying between them. Germline CDR1 reads GTSNPN; CDR2 reads SVGIG (reference sequence).

The chain is built from TRBV30 and TRBJ1-2; D ambiguous. Specimen: blood. The receptor's source is a woman aged 18-29 years with Graves' hyperthyroidism. CDR3 loop: CAWSDSYGYTF. The CDR3 coding sequence is TGTGCCTGGAGTGACAGCTATGGCTACACCTTC.